One sample yielded the 24 T cell receptor beta chains listed below, sequenced in a study of cytomegalovirus exposure and HLA in healthy donors. Primers: 60 Vbeta forward and 13 Jbeta reverse. This table comes from immunoSEQ multiplex PCR, and its TCRdb copy is limited to in-frame clones, with some not included. The data show around 130,000 clones, approximately 82% seen once. Sequencing was carried out using PBMCs. These receptors were collected from a woman aged 18 to 35 in good health and CMV-seropositive.

The gene calls are TRBV5-6 and TRBJ2-1; D unresolved. From germline, CDR1 is SGHDT and CDR2 YYEEEE. The V gene lost 3 bases and the J gene lost 9 bases, with 19 bases spanning the gap. The CDR3 length is 15 residues. The CDR3 bases are TGTGCCAGCAGCTCCGATATGGCAGGTTCCATTGAGCAGTTCTTC. Its translation: CASSSDMAGSIEQFF.

The chain carries TRBV4-1 and TRBJ2-7; perhaps TRBD2 as D (5 bases). Germline V lookup: CDR1 MGHRA, CDR2 YSYEKL. The V gene lost 3 bases and the J gene lost 3 bases, with 12 bases spanning the gap. The CDR3 has 14 residues. The CDR3 protein is CASSHRTDFYEQYF. The CDR3 nucleotides read TGCGCCAGCAGCCATCGGACGGACTTCTACGAGCAGTACTTC.

The CDR3 DNA sequence: TGTGCCAGCAGTTACGGGGACGGGAGCTCCTACGAGCAGTACTTC. Its translation: CASSYGDGSSYEQYF. The chain uses TRBV6-5 and TRBJ2-7, with D maybe TRBD2 (6 bases). V was shortened by 2 bases and J by 0 bases, with 11 bases between the two germline ends. The germline gives CDR1 MNHEY, CDR2 SVGAGI. This CDR3 has 15 amino acids.

This clone was seen only a few times. The chain couples TRBV19 to TRBJ2-6; TRBD1 agrees at 9 bases. Germline V gives CDR1 LNHDA, CDR2 SQIVND (reference sequence). The V and J ends lost 1 base and 0 bases, in that order; junction bases with no gene match: 1. The CDR3 extends over 17 amino acids. The CDR3 DNA sequence: TGTGCCAGTAGTATAGGACAGGGGGTCTCTGGGGCCAACGTCCTGACTTTC. Amino acids: CASSIGQGVSGANVLTF.

In its sample, this clone was seen once. The chain employs TRBV13 and TRBJ2-3, with TRBD2 matching 7 bases. The CDR3 extends over 15 amino acids. The ends lost 3 bases at V and 3 bases at J; junction bases unmatched: 6. In germline, CDR1 is PRHDT, CDR2 FYEKMQ (reference sequence). CDR3: CASSFKAGLTDTQYF. The CDR3 region has the DNA TGTGCCAGCAGCTTCAAAGCGGGGCTGACAGATACGCAGTATTTT.

The chain couples TRBV23-1 to TRBJ2-3; possibly TRBD1 for D (5 bases). TRBV23-1 is known as an ORF, though its function is uncertain. This CDR3 spans 18 amino acids. The V end lost 4 bases, the J end lost 2 bases, and 22 bases lay between the germline ends. The CDR3 here is CASSPAQGIRPPTDTQYF. The CDR3 coding sequence is TGCGCCAGCAGTCCTGCGCAGGGTATCCGGCCCCCCACAGATACGCAGTATTTT.

This rearrangement joins TRBV6-6 to TRBJ1-2, with D perhaps matching TRBD1 (5 bases). CDR1 and CDR2 from the germline V gene are MNHNY and SVGAGI (reference sequence). The ends were cut back, 7 bases at V and 6 bases at J, with 15 bases in the middle. The CDR3 length is 13 residues. CDR3 sequence: CASNQGSLDGYTF. The CDR3 DNA reads TGTGCCAGCAACCAGGGATCTTTGGATGGCTACACCTTC.

The V gene is TRBV7-2, the J gene TRBJ2-3; TRBD2 agrees at 9 bases. Unmatched junction bases numbered 2, after V lost 4 bases and J lost 3 bases. This CDR3 is 14 amino acids long. Germline V gene sequence: CDR1 SGHTA, CDR2 FQGNSA. The CDR3 nucleotides are TGTGCCAGCAGCTCGCTAGCGGGGACAGATACGCAGTATTTT. Encoded protein: CASSSLAGTDTQYF. Based on the CDR3 plus reference TRBV7-2 and TRBJ2-3, the full variable domain is GAGVSQSPSNKVTEKGKDVELRCDPISGHTALYWYRQSLGQGLEFLIYFQGNSAPDKSGLPSDRFSAERTGGSVSTLTIQRTQQEDSAVYLCASSSLAGTDTQYFGPGTRLTVL.

The chain recombines TRBV28 with TRBJ1-4; 10 bases are a match to TRBD1. Germline CDR1 MDHEN, CDR2 SYDVKM. This CDR3 contains 14 residues. V lost 5 bases and J lost 8; bases outside the gene matches: 5. The CDR3 is CASSDGQGEEKLFF. The CDR3 DNA is TGTGCCAGCAGTGACGGACAGGGGGAGGAAAAACTGTTTTTT.

The chain couples TRBV6-5 to TRBJ2-1; a possible D gene is TRBD2 (6 bases). Germline values: CDR1 MNHEY, CDR2 SVGAGI. The CDR3 has 16 residues. V was cut by 0 bases and J by 0 bases, with 9 bases left in between. The CDR3 bases are TGTGCCAGCAGTTACTCGGAGGGGAGCTCCTACAATGAGCAGTTCTTC. Protein product: CASSYSEGSSYNEQFF.

This rearrangement joins TRBV25-1 to TRBJ1-1; the match to TRBD1 covers 8 bases. In germline, CDR1 is MGHDK, CDR2 SYGVNS. The CDR3 has 15 amino acids. Losses at the gene ends were 3 bases for V and 1 base for J; bases not matched to a gene: 4. CDR3 region: CASSDQDRGNTEAFF. In nucleotides, the CDR3 is TGTGCCAGCAGTGACCAAGACAGGGGGAACACTGAAGCTTTCTTT.

The chain carries TRBV2 and TRBJ2-7; D is unresolved. This CDR3 has 12 residues. Germline V gene sequence: CDR1 SNHLY, CDR2 FYNNEI. V lost 6 bases and J 3 bases, leaving 9 bases between the germline ends. This chain's CDR3 is CASRETGYEQYF. CDR3 nucleotide sequence: TGTGCCAGCAGAGAGACGGGCTACGAGCAGTACTTC.

The V call is TRBV5-5, the J call TRBJ2-1; D might be TRBD2 (5 bases). The V and J ends lost 4 bases and 8 bases respectively, with 13 bases between them. CDR1 and CDR2 from the germline V gene are SGHKS and YYEKEE (reference sequence). This CDR3 region has 13 residues. The CDR3 sequence is CASSEGTWDEQFF. The CDR3 DNA is TGTGCCAGCAGCGAGGGTACGTGGGATGAGCAGTTCTTC.

This chain joins TRBV11-2 and TRBJ2-1; 7 nucleotides match TRBD2. Germline V gives CDR1 SGHAT, CDR2 FQNNGV. This CDR3 contains 18 residues. The J segment lost 0 bases and the V segment lost 0 bases, leaving 8 bases of the junction unmatched. The CDR3 nucleotides read TGTGCCAGCAGCTTAGATAGGTGGGGGGGAGCCTCCTACAATGAGCAGTTCTTC. Translated: CASSLDRWGGASYNEQFF.

The J gene is TRBJ1-2, the V gene TRBV30, with TRBD1 matching 7 bases. The trim removed 0 bases at V and 6 bases at J, leaving 4 bases unmatched. Germline V lookup: CDR1 GTSNPN, CDR2 SVGIG (reference sequence). The CDR3 runs to 13 residues. For the CDR3, the DNA is TGTGCCTGGAGTGTCGGGCAGGGGGATGGCTACACCTTC. Protein sequence: CAWSVGQGDGYTF.

The chain couples TRBV11-2 to TRBJ1-1, with D perhaps TRBD1 (5 bases). V was trimmed by 1 base and J by 4 bases, leaving 10 bases between them. Germline values: CDR1 SGHAT, CDR2 FQNNGV. CDR3 length: 14 residues. The CDR3 region has the DNA TGTGCCAGCAGCTTAGGACGGGGGGGCACTGAAGCTTTCTTT. Translating it yields CASSLGRGGTEAFF.

The chain is built from TRBV6-5 and TRBJ2-7; 7 bases map to TRBD1. CDR3 length equals 14 residues. Germline CDR1 is MNHEY and CDR2 is SVGAGI. J gave up 4 bases and V 1 base, and 4 bases lay outside the gene matches. The CDR3 protein is CASSYWDSRYEQYF. CDR3 DNA: TGTGCCAGCAGTTACTGGGACAGTAGGTACGAGCAGTACTTC.

V and J are TRBV7-6 and TRBJ2-5, with a tentative D call TRBD2 (7 bases). Germline V CDR1 and CDR2: SGHVS, FNYEAQ. The CDR3 is 15 residues long. V was trimmed by 4 bases and J by 1 base, leaving 13 bases between them. The CDR3 region has the DNA TGTGCCAGCAGCTGGGAGGGGGGACTCCAAGAGACCCAGTACTTC. Its protein product is CASSWEGGLQETQYF.

The chain carries TRBV21-1 and TRBJ1-1. TRBV21-1 is an annotated pseudogene. The CDR3 has 16 amino acids. CDR3 in DNA: TGTGCCAGCAGCAAAGAGGTGGACGAGGGGAACACTGAAGCTTTCTTT. It specifies CASSKEVDEGNTEAFF.

The chain employs TRBV29-1 and TRBJ2-5, with D tentatively TRBD1 (6 bases). Deletions cut 5 bases from V and 2 bases from J, with 9 bases between. Germline lookup yields CDR1 SQVTM and CDR2 ANQGSEA. The CDR3 runs 12 residues. For the CDR3, the DNA is TGCAGCGTTACAGGGATACAAGAGACCCAGTACTTC. Residues: CSVTGIQETQYF.

This rearrangement joins TRBV10-3 to TRBJ2-3, with 10 nucleotides matching TRBD2. V dropped 3 bases and J dropped 6; count of bases not matched to a gene: 6. This CDR3 contains 15 residues. Germline V gene sequence: CDR1 ENHRY, CDR2 SYGVKD. The CDR3 sequence: CAISDQRGGADTQYF. For the CDR3, the DNA is TGTGCCATCAGTGACCAGCGGGGGGGCGCTGATACGCAGTATTTT.

V is TRBV9 and J is TRBJ2-5, with 9 bases matching TRBD1. The V gene end was trimmed by 4 bases and the J gene end by 2 bases; junction bases not matched to a gene: 6. Germline CDR1 and CDR2: SGDLS and YYNGEE. This CDR3 comprises 15 residues. CDR3 region: CASSWGTGMQETQYF. CDR3 sequence (DNA): TGTGCCAGCAGCTGGGGGACAGGGATGCAAGAGACCCAGTACTTC.

The rearrangement joins TRBV5-1 to TRBJ2-5, with 7 bases identical to TRBD1. The CDR3 is 15 residues long. Germline V gene lookup returns CDR1 SGHRS and CDR2 YFSETQ. J was trimmed by 5 bases and V by 0 bases; bases with no gene match: 7. The CDR3 DNA follows: TGCGCCAGCAGCTTGGAGAATTACAGGGGTGAGACCCAGTACTTC. This translates into CASSLENYRGETQYF.

V and J are TRBV7-2 and TRBJ2-7, with 9 bases identical to TRBD2. Germline V gene lookup returns CDR1 SGHTA and CDR2 FQGNSA. The CDR3 runs 14 residues. With 2 bases clipped from V and 5 bases from J, the junction kept 4 bases outside the gene matches. The CDR3 region has the DNA TGTGCCAGCAGCTTACTAGCGGGGCACAACGAGCAGTACTTC. It codes for CASSLLAGHNEQYF. The whole variable domain, remainder taken from reference TRBV7-2 and TRBJ2-7, is GAGVSQSPSNKVTEKGKDVELRCDPISGHTALYWYRQSLGQGLEFLIYFQGNSAPDKSGLPSDRFSAERTGGSVSTLTIQRTQQEDSAVYLCASSLLAGHNEQYFGPGTRLTVT.